A selection of T cell receptor beta chains follows, all from one sample in a study of blood T cell repertoires in COVID-19. Sequencing was performed with immunoSEQ multiplex PCR; in TCRdb, only in-frame clones are kept and a portion is missing. This sample yields a few hundred thousand clones, of which around 82% are seen a single time; roughly 2.4% belongs to the top ten. Specimen: peripheral blood. The receptors here all came from a woman between 55 and 75 years old with acute or convalescent COVID-19. The CDR3 runs from the conserved cysteine through the conserved F or W.

j_gene,v_gene,CDR3aa
TRBJ2-7,TRBV3-1/TRBV3-2,CASSQGSGTLSYEQYF
TRBJ2-2,TRBV4-3,CASSQAGRQRGNANTGELFF
TRBJ1-2,TRBV12-3/TRBV12-4,CASSLVRDYGYTF
TRBJ1-2,TRBV29-1,CSVSSRAGYTF
TRBJ1-2,TRBV5-1,CASSLGGAGGYTF
TRBJ2-2,TRBV6-1,CASSESGGLNTGELFF
TRBJ1-2,TRBV7-9,CASSPGSGNGYTF
TRBJ1-1,TRBV5-1,CASSIGPSGNTEAFF
TRBJ1-2,TRBV2,CASSREDTNYGYTF
TRBJ1-4,TRBV6-5,CASSPAGGRSEKLFF
TRBJ1-6,TRBV5-5,CASSQGQGSNSPLHF
TRBJ1-2,TRBV9,CASSPHRGQSFGYTF
TRBJ1-1,TRBV6-5,CASSYSIQYMNTEAFF
TRBJ1-3,TRBV21-1,CASSKEGRGGNTIYF
TRBJ1-2,TRBV3-1/TRBV3-2,CASSQAIGTGYGYTF
TRBJ2-1,TRBV18,CASSPARVANEQFF